Each of the 5 T cell receptor beta chains below was sequenced from the same sample in a study of T cell responses to AZD1222 COVID-19 vaccine. Sequencing was performed with immunoSEQ multiplex PCR; in TCRdb, only in-frame clones are kept and a portion is missing. The table lists 130,000 to 150,000 clones, 90% to 95% of them singletons, with 2.5% to 3% in the top ten. Sequencing used peripheral blood, obtained on day 0 of MenACWY control vaccination. These receptor sequences come from an adult in good health.

The chain has TRBV3-1 (or the pseudogene TRBV3-2) and TRBJ1-2; TRBD1 might be the D (5 bases). Germline-derived CDR1 and CDR2 are LGHDT and YNNKEL (reference sequence). CDR3 length: 16 amino acids. V was cut by 4 bases and J by 0 bases, with 15 bases left in between. Here the CDR3 reads CASSPRDVRANYGYTF. The CDR3 coding sequence is TGTGCCAGCAGCCCGAGGGACGTCCGAGCTAACTATGGCTACACCTTC.

The chain employs TRBV28 and TRBJ1-1; maybe TRBD1 (5 bases). V lost 6 bases to trimming and J lost 6 bases, with 17 bases between them. The CDR3 consists of 14 residues. Germline V gives CDR1 MDHEN, CDR2 SYDVKM. The CDR3 protein is CASRGTRVGAEAFF. The CDR3 DNA reads as TGTGCCAGCAGGGGGACGAGGGTGGGAGCTGAAGCTTTCTTT.

This chain connects TRBV5-1 to TRBJ2-1; a weak D match, TRBD1 (6 bases). Germline CDR1 is SGHRS and CDR2 is YFSETQ. The CDR3 runs 17 residues. Trimming cost V 0 bases and J 0 bases, with 13 bases left between them. CDR3 in amino acids: CASSLGGTLSSYNEQFF. Written as DNA, the CDR3 is TGCGCCAGCAGCTTGGGGGGGACACTGAGCTCCTACAATGAGCAGTTCTTC.

The chain joins TRBV24-1 to TRBJ2-4, with 11 positions matching TRBD2. V lost 3 bases, J lost 5 bases, and 8 bases stayed unmatched. CDR3 size: 17 residues. From germline, CDR1 is KGHDR and CDR2 SFDVKD. The CDR3 here is CATSDPATSGIQNIQYF. The CDR3 nucleotides are TGTGCCACCAGTGATCCGGCGACTAGCGGGATACAAAACATTCAGTACTTC.

The chain links TRBV5-5 to TRBJ1-4; 11 positions match TRBD1. CDR3 length: 15 residues. With 2 bases clipped from V and 8 bases from J, the junction kept 5 bases outside the gene matches. Germline V gene sequence: CDR1 SGHKS, CDR2 YYEKEE (reference sequence). The CDR3 reads CASSFAGTGGEKLFF. The DNA for the CDR3 is TGTGCCAGCAGCTTTGCCGGGACAGGGGGAGAAAAACTGTTTTTT.